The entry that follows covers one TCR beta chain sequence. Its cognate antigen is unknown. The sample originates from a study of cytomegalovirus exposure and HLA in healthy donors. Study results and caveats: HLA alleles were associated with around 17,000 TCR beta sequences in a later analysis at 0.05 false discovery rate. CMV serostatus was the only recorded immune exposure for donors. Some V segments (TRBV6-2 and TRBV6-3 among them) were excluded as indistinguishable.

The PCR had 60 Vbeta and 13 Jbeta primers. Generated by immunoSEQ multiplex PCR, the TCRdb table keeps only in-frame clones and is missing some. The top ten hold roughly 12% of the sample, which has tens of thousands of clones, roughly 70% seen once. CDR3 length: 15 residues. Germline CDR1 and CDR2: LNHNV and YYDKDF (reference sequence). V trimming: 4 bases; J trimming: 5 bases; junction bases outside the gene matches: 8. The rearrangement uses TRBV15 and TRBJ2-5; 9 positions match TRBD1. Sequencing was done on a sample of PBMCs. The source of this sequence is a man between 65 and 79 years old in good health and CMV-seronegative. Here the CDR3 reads CATSTRTGAGETQYF. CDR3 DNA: TGTGCCACCAGCACACGGACAGGGGCGGGGGAGACCCAGTACTTC.